This TCR beta chain was sequenced in a study of cytomegalovirus exposure and HLA in healthy donors. Study-level information: A later analysis reported the same platform for the 100 to 150 validation repertoires and the approximately 640 first-cohort repertoires.

The assay was immunoSEQ multiplex PCR, and TCRdb's table has in-frame clones only and misses some. Of roughly 75,000 clones listed, 85% to 95% were seen once; the top ten hold over 2%. About this clone: Antigen specificity is unknown.

Regarding the study as a whole: The study labeled 150 to 200 TCR beta chains cytomegalovirus-associated.

CDR1 MNHEY and CDR2 SVGAGI come from the germline V gene. V was clipped by 5 bases and J by 6 bases, with 16 bases between them. CDR3 size: 14 residues. What was sequenced was PBMCs. This receptor was identified in a woman under 30 in good health and CMV-seronegative. The chain employs TRBV6-5 and TRBJ1-2, with a weak D call TRBD1 (6 bases). The CDR3 DNA is TGTGCCAGCAGTCCCCGGGGGGGCGGGAATGGCTACACCTTC. It yields the protein CASSPRGGGNGYTF.